Below are 26 T cell receptor beta chains sequenced from a single sample in a study of blood T cell repertoires in COVID-19. Using immunoSEQ multiplex PCR, the repertoire was profiled, and TCRdb retains in-frame clones only, with some absent. The table records almost 250,000 clones, more than 75% of them present only once. The sequencing input was PBMCs or T cells enriched from blood (not recorded which). All receptors come from a woman aged 45-60 years who had recovered from COVID-19.

The chain couples TRBV18 to TRBJ1-4; 10 nucleotides line up with TRBD1. V gave up 4 bases and J gave up 5 bases; unmatched junction bases: 13. This CDR3 spans 18 amino acids. The germline gives CDR1 KGHSH, CDR2 LQKENI. The CDR3 reads CASSLTPRTGGFNEKLFF. The CDR3 DNA follows: TGTGCCAGCTCACTAACCCCCCGGACAGGGGGTTTCAATGAAAAACTGTTTTTT.

The rearrangement uses TRBV27 and TRBJ2-7, with TRBD1 identical over 9 bases. This CDR3 is built from 14 residues. The germline gives CDR1 MNHEY, CDR2 SMNVEV (reference sequence). With 5 bases clipped from V and 1 base from J, the junction kept 3 bases outside the gene matches. CDR3 bases: TGTGCCAGCAGTCGACAGGGGGGGTCCTACGAGCAGTACTTC. Translating it yields CASSRQGGSYEQYF.

V and J are TRBV5-4 and TRBJ2-2; possibly TRBD1 for D (5 bases). Germline assignment: CDR1 SGHNT and CDR2 YYREEE (reference sequence). This CDR3 spans 15 amino acids. The V gene lost 3 bases and the J gene lost 0 bases, with 9 bases spanning the gap. The DNA of the CDR3 is TGTGCCAGCAGCTGGGGCCATCCGAACACCGGGGAGCTGTTTTTT. This sequence encodes CASSWGHPNTGELFF. The entire variable domain, with the rest obtained from reference TRBV5-4 and TRBJ2-2, is as follows: ETGVTQSPTHLIKTRGQQVTLRCSSQSGHNTVSWYQQALGQGPQFIFQYYREEENGRGNFPPRFSGLQFPNYSSELNVNALELDDSALYLCASSWGHPNTGELFFGEGSRLTVL.

The chain links TRBV30 to TRBJ1-5; D is ambiguous. This CDR3 region has 15 residues. The germline CDR1 and CDR2 sequences are GTSNPN and SVGIG (reference sequence). The V and J ends lost 2 bases and 0 bases respectively, with 11 bases between them. The CDR3 region is CAWSTPGNSNQPQHF. The CDR3 DNA reads TGTGCCTGGAGTACCCCCGGGAATAGCAATCAGCCCCAGCATTTT.

The chain has TRBV7-3 and TRBJ2-6; TRBD2 is a possible D gene (5 bases). This CDR3 is 18 amino acids long. CDR1 and CDR2 (germline): SGHTA, FQGTGA. V lost 4 bases to trimming and J lost 0 bases, with 16 bases between them. CDR3 sequence reads: CASSSTSLGSSGANVLTF. As DNA, the CDR3 is TGTGCCAGCAGCTCCACTAGTCTAGGAAGCTCTGGGGCCAACGTCCTGACTTTC.

The rearrangement joins TRBV6-2 or TRBV6-3 to TRBJ2-3; D call uncertain. This CDR3 comprises 15 residues. Trimming cost V 2 bases and J 4 bases, with 13 bases left between them. CDR1 and CDR2 from the germline V gene are MNHEY and SVGEGT. The CDR3 reads CASSYGALPADTQYF. The CDR3 nucleotides read TGTGCCAGCAGTTACGGAGCGCTCCCCGCAGATACGCAGTATTTT.

This chain connects TRBV4-2 to TRBJ2-1; TRBD1 aligns across 8 bases. V dropped 0 bases and J dropped 8; count of bases not matched to a gene: 3. The CDR3 has 14 residues. Germline-derived CDR1 and CDR2 are LGHNA and YNFKEQ. CDR3 loop: CASSQDPDRDEQFF. CDR3 bases: TGTGCCAGCAGCCAAGACCCGGACAGGGATGAGCAGTTCTTC.

V usage is TRBV6-2 or TRBV6-3 and J usage is TRBJ1-1; TRBD1 might be the D (6 bases). The CDR3 runs 13 residues. Trimming shortened V by 2 bases and J by 6 bases, and 10 bases separated the two germline ends. Looked up from germline, CDR1 is MNHEY and CDR2 is SVGEGT. The CDR3 DNA reads as TGTGCCAGCAGTTACGACAGGCTAGCTGAAGCTTTCTTT. Translation gives CASSYDRLAEAFF.

The chain combines TRBV4-3 with TRBJ2-5; TRBD2 aligns across 8 bases. Germline CDR1 reads LGHNA; CDR2 reads YSLEER. J gave up 4 bases and V 1 base, and 11 bases lay outside the gene matches. This CDR3 region has 17 residues. CDR3 sequence (DNA): TGCGCCAGCAGCCAAGGTACAGCGGGAGAAGGTGTAGAGACCCAGTACTTC. It specifies CASSQGTAGEGVETQYF.

This clone has a single count. This sample also contains other DNA sequences that code for the same CDR3. The chain uses TRBV5-6 and TRBJ2-5; tentatively, D is TRBD1 (5 bases). CDR3 length: 13 residues. The germline V and J ends were trimmed by 2 bases and 5 bases, with 10 bases remaining between them. Germline V gene data show CDR1 as SGHDT and CDR2 as YYEEEE. The CDR3: CASSFQGSETQYF. The DNA for the CDR3 is TGTGCCAGCAGCTTTCAGGGTAGCGAGACCCAGTACTTC. Drawing the rest from reference TRBV5-6 and TRBJ2-5, the complete variable domain is DAGVTQSPTHLIKTRGQQVTLRCSPKSGHDTVSWYQQALGQGPQFIFQYYEEEERQRGNFPDRFSGHQFPNYSSELNVNALLLGDSALYLCASSFQGSETQYFGPGTRLLVL.

In its sample, this clone was seen once. The chain links TRBV6-5 to TRBJ2-2; 7 bases agree with TRBD1. The CDR3 loop spans 14 amino acids. Per the germline V gene, CDR1 is MNHEY and CDR2 is SVGAGI. V lost 10 bases to trimming and J lost 2 bases; unmatched junction nucleotides: 7. The DNA of the CDR3 is TGTGCCATTCCGGGACAGATAAACACCGGGGAGCTGTTTTTT. Translation: CAIPGQINTGELFF.

The V call is TRBV5-1, the J call TRBJ2-1; 7 bases match TRBD2. Germline CDR1 reads SGHRS; CDR2 reads YFSETQ. The length of the CDR3 is 13 residues. Trimming cost V 4 bases and J 9 bases; bases outside gene matches: 7. The CDR3: CASSGEWGGEQFF. DNA of the CDR3: TGCGCCAGCAGCGGCGAATGGGGGGGTGAGCAGTTCTTC.

This clone has only one observation. The genes are TRBV7-9 and TRBJ1-2; D not certain. CDR3 size: 15 residues. CDR1 is SEHNR and CDR2 is FQNEAQ in the germline V gene (reference sequence). Trimming pared 5 bases from V and 4 bases from J, leaving 17 bases between. The CDR3 spells CASSQAEDGSYGYTF. For the CDR3, the DNA is TGTGCCAGCAGCCAAGCAGAGGACGGGAGCTATGGCTACACCTTC.

This clone was seen only a few times. This chain links TRBV7-9 with TRBJ2-1, with 9 bases matching TRBD1. V dropped 3 bases and J dropped 9; count of bases not matched to a gene: 9. The CDR3 consists of 15 residues. CDR1 is SEHNR and CDR2 is FQNEAQ in the germline V gene (reference sequence). The CDR3 DNA reads TGTGCCAGCAGCTTGGGACAGGGAGCCGTTAGTGAGCAGTTCTTC. It yields the protein CASSLGQGAVSEQFF.

This clone appeared a single time. The V gene is TRBV11-2, the J gene TRBJ1-4; tentatively, D is TRBD1 (6 bases). The germline gives CDR1 SGHAT, CDR2 FQNNGV. The germline V and J ends were trimmed by 5 bases and 7 bases, with 20 bases remaining between them. The CDR3 runs 16 residues. The CDR3 region has the DNA TGTGCCAGCAGCCCTGGTTGGGGGGGCATAAGTGAAAAACTGTTTTTT. Amino acid sequence: CASSPGWGGISEKLFF.

This clone was picked up one time. CDR3 region: CASSISLGALGAYGYTF. The CDR3 DNA reads as TGTGCCAGTAGTATATCTCTGGGGGCCCTAGGTGCCTATGGCTACACCTTC. This chain uses TRBV19 with TRBJ1-2; weak D call: TRBD1 (6 bases). Germline CDR1 LNHDA, CDR2 SQIVND (reference sequence). V lost 2 bases and J lost 4, with 20 bases in between. This CDR3 is built from 17 residues.

This clone was detected only a few times. The chain combines TRBV2 with TRBJ2-7, with a possible D match to TRBD1 (6 bases). V was cut by 7 bases and J by 6 bases, with 16 bases left in between. Germline-derived CDR1 and CDR2 are SNHLY and FYNNEI. The CDR3 is 13 residues long. The CDR3 spells CASTRDTLGEQYF. The CDR3 DNA follows: TGTGCCAGCACCCGGGACACCTTGGGCGAGCAGTACTTC. The variable domain in full, completed from reference TRBV2 and TRBJ2-7, reads EPEVTQTPSHQVTQMGQEVILRCVPISNHLYFYWYRQILGQKVEFLVSFYNNEISEKSEIFDDQFSVERPDGSNFTLKIRSTKLEDSAMYFCASTRDTLGEQYFGPGTRLTVT.

This rearrangement joins TRBV2 to TRBJ1-2, with TRBD1 identical over 8 bases. CDR3 size: 12 residues. V was clipped by 6 bases and J by 7 bases; unmatched bases: 4. CDR1 SNHLY and CDR2 FYNNEI come from the germline V gene. CDR3 coding DNA: TGTGCCAGCAGGCAGGGGGCCGGTGGCTACACCTTC. Translated: CASRQGAGGYTF.

The genes are TRBV5-1 and TRBJ2-5, with TRBD2 matching over 9 bases. Looked up from germline, CDR1 is SGHRS and CDR2 is YFSETQ. Unmatched junction bases numbered 10, after V lost 0 bases and J lost 4 bases. The CDR3 runs to 17 residues. This CDR3 reads CASSLGQGGRASETQYF. The CDR3 DNA sequence: TGCGCCAGCAGCTTGGGGCAGGGCGGGAGGGCCTCAGAGACCCAGTACTTC. The full variable domain, rest sourced from reference TRBV5-1 and TRBJ2-5, is KAGVTQTPRYLIKTRGQQVTLSCSPISGHRSVSWYQQTPGQGLQFLFEYFSETQRNKGNFPGRFSGRQFSNSRSEMNVSTLELGDSALYLCASSLGQGGRASETQYFGPGTRLLVL.

The gene calls are TRBV6-2 or TRBV6-3 and TRBJ1-5, with D unresolved. Germline V gene lookup returns CDR1 MNHEY and CDR2 SVGEGT. Deletions cut 3 bases from V and 11 bases from J, with 11 bases between. This CDR3 has 12 residues. This CDR3 is CASSYSKGAQHF. CDR3 DNA sequence: TGTGCCAGCAGTTATAGTAAGGGAGCCCAGCATTTT.

J is TRBJ1-1 and V is TRBV28, with no clear D. CDR3 size: 14 residues. Germline lookup yields CDR1 MDHEN and CDR2 SYDVKM. V was trimmed by 7 bases and J by 3 bases, leaving 15 bases between them. For the CDR3, the DNA is TGTGCCAGCAACTCTATACCGAGGTACACTGAAGCTTTCTTT. Translation gives CASNSIPRYTEAFF.

This chain joins TRBV28 and TRBJ1-1; D is ambiguous. Trimming shortened V by 5 bases and J by 3 bases, and 13 bases separated the two germline ends. The V gene's germline CDR1 is MDHEN and CDR2 SYDVKM. The CDR3 is made up of 14 amino acids. CDR3 DNA: TGTGCCAGCAGTAGCCTCCGGGAGTACACTGAAGCTTTCTTT. Translating it yields CASSSLREYTEAFF.

This clone has a handful of counts. The rearrangement joins TRBV6-4 to TRBJ2-3, with TRBD2 matching over 11 bases. Trimming cost V 8 bases and J 0 bases; bases outside gene matches: 4. The CDR3 sequence is 15 residues long. The germline V gene has CDR1 MRHNA and CDR2 SNTAGT. CDR3 bases: TGTGCCAGCGGCGGGACTAGCGGTAGCACAGATACGCAGTATTTT. Protein sequence: CASGGTSGSTDTQYF.

This clone has a single count. The chain uses TRBV5-4 and TRBJ2-7, with D unresolved. The CDR3 runs to 12 residues. V shed 4 bases and J shed 3 bases, with 8 bases lying between them. Per germline, CDR1 SGHNT and CDR2 YYREEE (reference sequence). Written as DNA, the CDR3 is TGTGCCAGCAGCATAGATAGCTACGAGCAGTACTTC. Protein sequence: CASSIDSYEQYF.

The J gene is TRBJ2-7, the V gene TRBV5-1; D is possibly TRBD2 (5 bases). V shed 0 bases and J shed 7 bases, with 11 bases lying between them. Germline V gives CDR1 SGHRS, CDR2 YFSETQ. The CDR3 runs to 13 residues. The DNA of the CDR3 is TGCGCCAGCAGCTTGGTTCGGCAGCGGGAGCAGTACTTC. Translating gives CASSLVRQREQYF.

This chain joins TRBV6-2 or TRBV6-3 and TRBJ2-7, with D perhaps matching TRBD1 (5 bases). The CDR3 has 13 amino acids. V gave up 6 bases and J gave up 4 bases, with 13 bases separating them. In germline, CDR1 is MNHEY, CDR2 SVGEGT. CDR3 region: CASSTGIWYEQYF. CDR3 DNA: TGTGCCAGCAGCACAGGAATCTGGTACGAGCAGTACTTC.